A selection of T cell receptor beta chains follows, all from one sample in a study of T cells expressing NK-cell markers. Reprocessing the 5' RACE reads, TCRdb reports a single entry for every CDR3 protein and omits DNA. The listing contains a few hundred thousand distinct CDR3 sequences. Specimen: blood T cells: a sorted CD56 or NKG2C T cell subset, CD4+ or CD8+ T cells, or bulk PBMC T cells (not recorded which). These receptors were taken from a man between 18 and 69 years old in good health. CDR3s include the opening cysteine and the closing phenylalanine or tryptophan.

V: TRBV20-1
J: TRBJ2-7
CDR3: CSASDYSGQTYEQYF

V: TRBV5-1
J: TRBJ2-7
CDR3: CASMRRGDSSSYEQYF

V: TRBV7-2
J: TRBJ2-4
CDR3: CASSLVENIQYF

V: TRBV5-1
J: TRBJ2-7
CDR3: CASSLPRLAGGEQYF

V: TRBV20-1
J: TRBJ2-3
CDR3: CSAKINWGTDTQYF

V: TRBV5-4
J: TRBJ2-3
CDR3: CASSQAHGRDTQYF

V: TRBV5-1
J: TRBJ2-6
CDR3: CASSARQGSGANVLTF

V: TRBV5-1
J: TRBJ1-6
CDR3: CASSLKDGFNSPLHF

V: TRBV20-1
J: TRBJ2-3
CDR3: CSATELYTQYF

V: TRBV30
J: TRBJ2-2
CDR3: CAWSVARRGELFF

V: TRBV6-1
J: TRBJ2-2
CDR3: CASSGRQGGGGELFF

V: TRBV6-1
J: TRBJ1-2
CDR3: CASSPRHRANYGYTF

V: TRBV19
J: TRBJ1-1
CDR3: CASSIVFFFGGRNAEAFF

V: TRBV6-1
J: TRBJ1-2
CDR3: CASLGQGAKTNYGYTF

V: TRBV29-1
J: TRBJ2-1
CDR3: CSVPFSNEQFF

V: TRBV6-1
J: TRBJ1-4
CDR3: CASSSGRPNEKLFF

V: TRBV20-1
J: TRBJ2-3
CDR3: CSALSGGSTDTQYF

V: TRBV27
J: TRBJ2-1
CDR3: CASGGDRGKVQFF

V: TRBV6-5
J: TRBJ1-6
CDR3: CASSYHPGTGLSPLHF

V: TRBV4-1
J: TRBJ1-1
CDR3: CASSQVWRQTEAFF

V: TRBV29-1
J: TRBJ2-1
CDR3: CSARAGGPYNEQFF

V: TRBV6-5
J: TRBJ1-4
CDR3: CASSYSKHPEKLFF

V: TRBV20-1
J: TRBJ1-2
CDR3: CSAREGQSYGYTF

V: TRBV5-4
J: TRBJ2-3
CDR3: CASSLNNRATDTQYF

V: TRBV7-2
J: TRBJ2-5
CDR3: CASSWGGGETQYF

V: TRBV7-9
J: TRBJ2-2
CDR3: CASRPWDRVNTGELFF

V: TRBV30
J: TRBJ1-1
CDR3: CAWSPGFGEAFF

V: TRBV7-9
J: TRBJ2-7
CDR3: CASSLGAGASSYEQYF

V: TRBV7-2
J: TRBJ2-1
CDR3: CASSSGRGNEQFF

V: TRBV12-3/TRBV12-4
J: TRBJ2-3
CDR3: CASSTGGPYQYF

V: TRBV3-1
J: TRBJ2-7
CDR3: CASSQFVFYKQNSYEQYF

V: TRBV7-2
J: TRBJ2-4
CDR3: CASSLSGQGLAKNIQYF

V: TRBV20-1
J: TRBJ1-1
CDR3: CSSGGRTEAFF

V: TRBV7-3
J: TRBJ2-3
CDR3: CASSLTGLRTDTQYF

V: TRBV7-7
J: TRBJ2-5
CDR3: CASSWGHGETQYF

V: TRBV7-9
J: TRBJ2-5
CDR3: CASAPRGQGEETQYF

V: TRBV11-2
J: TRBJ2-5
CDR3: CASSLRPGRFSGETQYF

V: TRBV20-1
J: TRBJ2-1
CDR3: CSARERGRYNEQFF

V: TRBV3-1
J: TRBJ1-4
CDR3: CASSRGRRTNEKLFF

V: TRBV30
J: TRBJ2-3
CDR3: CAWRAGWPDTQYF

V: TRBV6-1
J: TRBJ1-1
CDR3: CASSRPSGKQDEAFF

V: TRBV4-2
J: TRBJ2-7
CDR3: CASSSTVDYEQYF

V: TRBV20-1
J: TRBJ2-1
CDR3: CSASGGAVYNEQFF

V: TRBV28
J: TRBJ2-7
CDR3: CASSSLDELRGQYF

V: TRBV12-3/TRBV12-4
J: TRBJ2-2
CDR3: CASSLKGTGGTNTGELFF

V: TRBV5-4
J: TRBJ2-7
CDR3: CASSALPSEEQYF

V: TRBV6-1
J: TRBJ2-7
CDR3: CASSRGRGSYEQYF

V: TRBV7-8
J: TRBJ2-5
CDR3: CASSSTGTEETQYF

V: TRBV28
J: TRBJ2-7
CDR3: CASRTPVAKGSYEQYF

V: TRBV12-3/TRBV12-4
J: TRBJ2-7
CDR3: CASSFDLKWGQYF

V: TRBV3-1
J: TRBJ2-1
CDR3: CASSQGGGGAENEQFF